These 15 T cell receptor beta chains were all obtained from the same sample, sequenced in a study of cytomegalovirus exposure and HLA in healthy donors. The PCR ran on 60 Vbeta and 13 Jbeta primers. Clones were sequenced by immunoSEQ multiplex PCR, and TCRdb holds only the in-frame ones, with some missing. The sample has tens of thousands of clones; around 73% are singletons. Sequencing input: PBMCs. The receptors were sampled from a man in his 60s in good health and CMV-seronegative.

V is TRBV7-2 and J is TRBJ2-1; D might be TRBD2 (6 bases). Trimming shortened V by 4 bases and J by 8 bases, and 15 bases separated the two germline ends. Germline V gene sequence: CDR1 SGHTA, CDR2 FQGNSA. The CDR3 totals 14 residues. CDR3 nucleotide sequence: TGTGCCAGCAGCTCGGGTACTAGCCGGCATGAGCAGTTCTTC. Protein sequence: CASSSGTSRHEQFF.

The V call is TRBV4-1, the J call TRBJ1-4; possibly TRBD1 for D (6 bases). The V and J ends lost 0 bases and 5 bases respectively, with 19 bases between them. The CDR3 sequence is 18 residues long. Germline V lookup: CDR1 MGHRA, CDR2 YSYEKL. CDR3 sequence reads: CASSQDPLSQGNNEKLFF. Here the CDR3 DNA reads TGCGCCAGCAGCCAAGACCCGCTATCACAGGGCAACAATGAAAAACTGTTTTTT.

This chain uses TRBV27 with TRBJ2-7; TRBD1 agrees at 7 bases. V dropped 4 bases and J dropped 0; count of bases not matched to a gene: 12. The CDR3 is 17 amino acids. Germline V gene lookup returns CDR1 MNHEY and CDR2 SMNVEV (reference sequence). CDR3 DNA sequence: TGTGCCAGCAGTTCCCTAGGGGGCGCCAACTTCTCCTACGAGCAGTACTTC. Translating gives CASSSLGGANFSYEQYF.

The V and J genes are TRBV27 and TRBJ2-7; 8 nucleotides line up with TRBD2. V was clipped by 4 bases and J by 6 bases; unmatched bases: 8. Germline assignment: CDR1 MNHEY and CDR2 SMNVEV (reference sequence). This CDR3 comprises 14 residues. DNA of the CDR3: TGTGCCAGCAGTTCAAACACCCGGGGGGGCGAGCAGTACTTC. This gives the protein CASSSNTRGGEQYF.

The rearrangement uses TRBV5-5 and TRBJ2-1, with D unclear. Germline-derived CDR1 and CDR2 are SGHKS and YYEKEE (reference sequence). V shed 4 bases and J shed 8 bases, with 16 bases lying between them. The CDR3 is made up of 14 amino acids. The CDR3: CASSANPRSDEQFF. The CDR3 region has the DNA TGTGCCAGCAGCGCGAACCCCCGGAGCGATGAGCAGTTCTTC.

The gene calls are TRBV2 and TRBJ1-5; perhaps TRBD1 as D (5 bases). V was trimmed by 6 bases and J by 5 bases, leaving 8 bases between them. The CDR3 is 12 residues long. Germline assignment: CDR1 SNHLY and CDR2 FYNNEI. The CDR3 nucleotides are TGTGCCAGCAGCGGGGGAGATCAGCCCCAGCATTTT. Encoded protein: CASSGGDQPQHF.

This chain joins TRBV4-1 and TRBJ2-7, with 8 bases aligning to TRBD1. The CDR3 runs to 15 residues. With 4 bases clipped from V and 0 bases from J, the junction kept 5 bases outside the gene matches. Germline assignment: CDR1 MGHRA and CDR2 YSYEKL. CDR3 protein: CASSPPGTGSYEQYF. The CDR3 DNA sequence: TGCGCCAGCAGCCCCCCCGGGACAGGCTCCTACGAGCAGTACTTC.

V and J are TRBV7-9 and TRBJ1-1; TRBD1 aligns across 7 bases. This CDR3 is built from 13 residues. Per germline, CDR1 SEHNR and CDR2 FQNEAQ (reference sequence). The junction had 3 bases not matched to a gene; V was cut back by 4 bases and J by 4 bases. The CDR3, as DNA: TGTGCCAGCAGCTCGACAGGGCCCACTGAAGCTTTCTTT. Translated, it gives CASSSTGPTEAFF. The whole variable domain, filled in from reference TRBV7-9 and TRBJ1-1, reads DTGVSQNPRHKITKRGQNVTFRCDPISEHNRLYWYRQTLGQGPEFLTYFQNEAQLEKSRLLSDRFSAERPKGSFSTLEIQRTEQGDSAMYLCASSSTGPTEAFFGQGTRLTVV.

The chain recombines TRBV7-3 with TRBJ2-5, with 11 nucleotides matching TRBD2. The germline CDR1 and CDR2 sequences are SGHTA and FQGTGA. V was clipped by 4 bases and J by 6 bases; unmatched bases: 7. There are 15 residues in the CDR3. The CDR3 sequence: CASSSGTSGRKTQYF. CDR3 nucleotides: TGTGCCAGCAGCTCCGGGACTAGCGGACGGAAGACCCAGTACTTC. Full variable domain (remainder filled in from reference TRBV7-3 and TRBJ2-5): GAGVSQTPSNKVTEKGKYVELRCDPISGHTALYWYRQSLGQGPEFLIYFQGTGAADDSGLPNDRFFAVRPEGSVSTLKIQRTERGDSAVYLCASSSGTSGRKTQYFGPGTRLLVL.

This clone was counted once. The V gene is TRBV29-1, the J gene TRBJ2-1; 9 positions agree with TRBD2. The V segment lost 5 bases and the J segment 0 bases; nucleotides outside the gene matches: 2. Per germline, CDR1 SQVTM and CDR2 ANQGSEA. The CDR3 is 14 amino acids. The CDR3 DNA is TGCAGCGTTCGCGGGGGGGTCTCCTACAATGAGCAGTTCTTC. It translates to CSVRGGVSYNEQFF.

This rearrangement joins TRBV6-5 to TRBJ2-1; perhaps TRBD2 as D (6 bases). The CDR3 runs to 15 residues. V lost 6 bases, J lost 2 bases, and 14 bases lay in between. Germline CDR1 is MNHEY and CDR2 is SVGAGI. CDR3 amino acids: CASSFREPAYNEQFF. The CDR3 nucleotides are TGTGCCAGCAGCTTCCGGGAGCCCGCCTACAATGAGCAGTTCTTC.

The rearrangement uses TRBV18 and TRBJ2-3; 7 nucleotides match TRBD2. Unmatched junction bases numbered 6, after V lost 4 bases and J lost 2 bases. The length of the CDR3 is 15 residues. CDR1 is KGHSH, CDR2 LQKENI, per germline. CDR3 region: CASSLRDYNTDTQYF. CDR3 coding DNA: TGTGCCAGCTCACTCCGGGACTACAACACAGATACGCAGTATTTT.

The table lists this clone with a count of one. The chain uses TRBV6-5 and TRBJ2-5; D perhaps matches TRBD2 (6 bases). Gene TRBJ2-7 matches the end of the DNA better, so the J call may be wrong. Germline V gene lookup returns CDR1 MNHEY and CDR2 SVGAGI. CDR3 length equals 15 residues. CDR3 bases: TGTGCCAGCAGCCCCCCGGGACTGATATCCTACGAGCAGTACTTC. It encodes CASSPPGLISYEQYF.

The chain has TRBV7-3 and TRBJ1-2, with a tentative D call TRBD1 (5 bases). Per germline, CDR1 SGHTA and CDR2 FQGTGA. V was cut by 5 bases and J by 8 bases, with 15 bases left in between. CDR3 size: 13 residues. The CDR3, as DNA: TGTGCCAGCAGCCCTTTTGGGGCGGAAGGCTACACCTTC. It is translated as CASSPFGAEGYTF.

This clone was picked up one time. The junction shows a germline mismatch at one end, possibly a read error. CDR3 amino acids: CSSSFITGGFNEQFF. The DNA for the CDR3 is TGCTCCAGCAGCTTCATTACGGGAGGGTTCAATGAGCAGTTCTTC. The rearrangement links TRBV5-1 to TRBJ2-1, with TRBD2 matching 8 bases. The CDR3 spans 15 residues. CDR1 and CDR2 from the germline V gene are SGHRS and YFSETQ.